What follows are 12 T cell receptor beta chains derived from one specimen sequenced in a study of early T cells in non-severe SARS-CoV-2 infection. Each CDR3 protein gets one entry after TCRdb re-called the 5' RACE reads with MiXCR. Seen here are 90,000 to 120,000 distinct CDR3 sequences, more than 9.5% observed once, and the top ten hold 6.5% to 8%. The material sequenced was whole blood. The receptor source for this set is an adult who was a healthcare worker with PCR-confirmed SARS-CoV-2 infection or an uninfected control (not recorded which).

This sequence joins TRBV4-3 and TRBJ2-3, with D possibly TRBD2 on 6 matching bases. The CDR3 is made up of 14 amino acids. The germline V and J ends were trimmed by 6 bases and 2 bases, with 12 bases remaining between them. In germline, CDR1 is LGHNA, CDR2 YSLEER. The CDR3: CASSSGLPTDTQYF. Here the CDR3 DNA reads TGCGCCAGCAGTTCGGGACTCCCCACAGATACGCAGTATTTT.

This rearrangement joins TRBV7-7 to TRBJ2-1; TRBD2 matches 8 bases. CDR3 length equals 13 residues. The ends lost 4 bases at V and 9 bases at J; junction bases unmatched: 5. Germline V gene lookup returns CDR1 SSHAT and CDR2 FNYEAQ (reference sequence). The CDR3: CASSYGGGGEQFF. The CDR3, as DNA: TGTGCCAGCAGCTACGGGGGGGGCGGTGAGCAGTTCTTC.

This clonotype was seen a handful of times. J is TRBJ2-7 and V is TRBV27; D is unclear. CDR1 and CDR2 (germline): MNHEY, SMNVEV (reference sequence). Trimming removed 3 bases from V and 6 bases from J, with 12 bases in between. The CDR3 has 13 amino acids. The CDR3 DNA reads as TGTGCCAGCAGTTTGGTCGCCAGTCGCGAGCAGTACTTC. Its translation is CASSLVASREQYF.

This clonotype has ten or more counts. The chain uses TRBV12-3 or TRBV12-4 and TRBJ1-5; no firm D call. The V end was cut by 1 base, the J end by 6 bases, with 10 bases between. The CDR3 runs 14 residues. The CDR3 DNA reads TGTGCCAGCAGTTTAGGCCCGACGGGTCAGCCCCAGCATTTT. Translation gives CASSLGPTGQPQHF.

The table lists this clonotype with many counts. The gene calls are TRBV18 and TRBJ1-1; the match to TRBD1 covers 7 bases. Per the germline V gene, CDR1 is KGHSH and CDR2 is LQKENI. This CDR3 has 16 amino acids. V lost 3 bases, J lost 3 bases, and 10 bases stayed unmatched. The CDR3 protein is CASSPTGWAGDTEAFF. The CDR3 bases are TGTGCCAGCTCACCGACAGGGTGGGCGGGCGACACTGAAGCTTTCTTT. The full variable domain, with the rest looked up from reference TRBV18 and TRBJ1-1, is NAGVMQNPRHLVRRRGQEARLRCSPMKGHSHVYWYRQLPEEGLKFMVYLQKENIIDESGMPKERFSAEFPKEGPSILRIQQVVRGDSAAYFCASSPTGWAGDTEAFFGQGTRLTVV.

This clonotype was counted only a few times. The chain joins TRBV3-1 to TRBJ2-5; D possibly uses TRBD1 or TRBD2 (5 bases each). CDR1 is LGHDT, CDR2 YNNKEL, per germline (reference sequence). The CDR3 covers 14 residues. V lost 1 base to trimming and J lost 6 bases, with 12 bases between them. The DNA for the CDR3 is TGTGCCAGCAGCCAAGCCCCGGGGCGTCAGACCCAGTACTTC. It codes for CASSQAPGRQTQYF.

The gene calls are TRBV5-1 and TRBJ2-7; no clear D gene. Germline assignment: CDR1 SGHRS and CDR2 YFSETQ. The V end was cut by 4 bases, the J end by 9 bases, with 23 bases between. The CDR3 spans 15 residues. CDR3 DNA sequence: TGCGCCAGCAGCCCGGACGGCGGTAACTTCCTGGGGCAGTACTTC. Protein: CASSPDGGNFLGQYF.

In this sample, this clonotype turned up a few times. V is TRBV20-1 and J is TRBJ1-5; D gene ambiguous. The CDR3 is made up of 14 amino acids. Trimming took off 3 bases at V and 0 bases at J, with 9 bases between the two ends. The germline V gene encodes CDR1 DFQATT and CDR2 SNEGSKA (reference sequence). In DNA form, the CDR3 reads TGCAGTGCTAGTAGACACTATAGCAATCAGCCCCAGCATTTT. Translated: CSASRHYSNQPQHF.

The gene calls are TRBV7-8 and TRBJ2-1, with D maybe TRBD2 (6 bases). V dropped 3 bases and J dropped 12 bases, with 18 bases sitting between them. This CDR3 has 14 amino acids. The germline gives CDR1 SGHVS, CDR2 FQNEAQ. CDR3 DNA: TGTGCCAGCAGCTTCCCCCACGGGAGAGGTCGGCAGTTCTTC. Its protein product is CASSFPHGRGRQFF. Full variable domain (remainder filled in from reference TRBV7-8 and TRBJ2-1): GAGVSQSPRYKVAKRGQDVALRCDPISGHVSLFWYQQALGQGPEFLTYFQNEAQLDKSGLPSDRFFAERPEGSVSTLKIQRTQQEDSAVYLCASSFPHGRGRQFFGPGTRLTVL.

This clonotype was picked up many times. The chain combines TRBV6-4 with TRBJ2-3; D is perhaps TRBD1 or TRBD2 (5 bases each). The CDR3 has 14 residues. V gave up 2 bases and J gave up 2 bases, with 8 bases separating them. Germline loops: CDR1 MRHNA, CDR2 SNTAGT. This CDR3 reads CASSDRGVTDTQYF. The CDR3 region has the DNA TGTGCCAGCAGTGACAGGGGAGTCACAGATACGCAGTATTTT.

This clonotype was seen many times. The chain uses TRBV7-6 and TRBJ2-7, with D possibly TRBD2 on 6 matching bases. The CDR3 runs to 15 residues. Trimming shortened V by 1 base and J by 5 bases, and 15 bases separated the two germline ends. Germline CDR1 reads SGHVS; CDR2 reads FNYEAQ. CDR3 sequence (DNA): TGTGCCAGCAGCTTAGAGGCGGGAAAAAGCCACGAGCAGTACTTC. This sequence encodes CASSLEAGKSHEQYF.

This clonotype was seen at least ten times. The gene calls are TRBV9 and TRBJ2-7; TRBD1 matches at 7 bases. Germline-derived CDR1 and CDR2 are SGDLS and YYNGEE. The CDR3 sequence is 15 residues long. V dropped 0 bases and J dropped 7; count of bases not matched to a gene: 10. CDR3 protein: CASSVDGTVSREQYF. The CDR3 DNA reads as TGTGCCAGCAGCGTAGACGGGACAGTCTCTCGGGAGCAGTACTTC.